The TCR beta chain described here comes from a study of T cells after yellow fever vaccination. The sample holds a few counts of this clonotype. The antigen is not known. In TCRdb, the 5' RACE reads were re-called with MiXCR into one record per CDR3 protein. The table shows hundreds of thousands of distinct CDR3 sequences, with about 13% occurring only once. General observations from the study: Most clones from primary vaccination were detected again post-booster (96% CD4, approximately 90% CD8). Faster peaking, at day 5 versus 15, marked a secondary response that was weaker.

CDR1 and CDR2 from the germline V gene are LNHDA and SQIVND (reference sequence). Trimming took 11 bases from V and 4 from J; bases not matched to a gene: 10. The CDR3 runs to 14 residues. The sample in question was PBMCs, obtained on the day of the yellow fever booster vaccination. The rearrangement uses TRBV19 and TRBJ2-1, with 8 bases that match TRBD2. The receptor's source is a man aged 25 to 45 who received the YFV17D yellow fever vaccine. The chain's CDR3 is CAAKKTSEYNEQFF. In DNA form, the CDR3 reads TGTGCCGCAAAGAAGACTAGCGAGTACAATGAGCAGTTCTTC.